A single sample gave rise to the 10 T cell receptor beta chains below, sequenced in a study of T cell changes during pregnancy in multiple sclerosis. TCRdb keeps only in-frame clones here, not all; method: immunoSEQ multiplex PCR. The data contain approximately 53,000 clones, around 90% of them seen just once; the ten biggest clones take up less than 6.5%. Sequences were derived from peripheral blood, sampled after pregnancy. These receptors came from a female donor in good health, enrolled as a control in a pregnancy study.

The rearrangement links TRBV19 to TRBJ1-2; 8 positions agree with TRBD1. Germline V CDR1 and CDR2: LNHDA, SQIVND (reference sequence). The junction had 8 bases not matched to a gene; V was cut back by 7 bases and J by 4 bases. The CDR3 spans 14 residues. CDR3 DNA: TGTGCCAGTATCCCCGGACAGGGCGCCTATGGCTACACCTTC. It encodes CASIPGQGAYGYTF.

The V and J genes are TRBV28 and TRBJ1-5; weak D call: TRBD1 (6 bases). The CDR3 has 13 amino acids. V was trimmed by 5 bases and J by 3 bases, leaving 8 bases between them. Looked up from germline, CDR1 is MDHEN and CDR2 is SYDVKM. The CDR3 is CASSTGPNQPQHF. DNA of the CDR3: TGTGCCAGCAGTACAGGGCCCAATCAGCCCCAGCATTTT.

The chain employs TRBV6-1 and TRBJ1-1; maybe TRBD1 (5 bases). In germline, CDR1 is MNHNS, CDR2 SASEGT. Trimming pared 3 bases from V and 1 base from J, leaving 15 bases between. The CDR3 has 16 residues. CDR3 nucleotide sequence: TGTGCCAGCAGTGACCCGGCCCCCGGGGGGAACACTGAAGCTTTCTTT. Translated, it gives CASSDPAPGGNTEAFF.

The chain combines TRBV2 with TRBJ1-3; a weak D match, TRBD1 (6 bases). V lost 2 bases to trimming and J lost 7 bases, with 12 bases between them. The germline V gene encodes CDR1 SNHLY and CDR2 FYNNEI. The CDR3 has 14 amino acids. Written as DNA, the CDR3 is TGTGCCAGCAGTGAAAGGGCAGGGGCCAACACCATATATTTT. It specifies CASSERAGANTIYF.

The chain carries TRBV7-3 and TRBJ2-5; TRBD1 matches 8 bases. V lost 4 bases to trimming and J lost 5 bases; unmatched junction nucleotides: 3. In germline, CDR1 is SGHTA, CDR2 FQGTGA. This CDR3 has 13 residues. DNA for the CDR3: TGTGCCAGCAGCTGGGACAGGCGGGAGACCCAGTACTTC. Translation gives CASSWDRRETQYF. Full variable domain (rest looked up from reference TRBV7-3 and TRBJ2-5): GAGVSQTPSNKVTEKGKYVELRCDPISGHTALYWYRQSLGQGPEFLIYFQGTGAADDSGLPNDRFFAVRPEGSVSTLKIQRTERGDSAVYLCASSWDRRETQYFGPGTRLLVL.

This clone has a handful of counts. The chain is built from TRBV6-4 and TRBJ2-3, with 14 bases aligning to TRBD2. Germline trimming cut 6 bases from V and 4 bases from J; bases unmatched to any gene: 3. The CDR3 consists of 15 residues. Germline V lookup: CDR1 MRHNA, CDR2 SNTAGT. CDR3 sequence: CASRRLAGGADTQYF. The CDR3 nucleotides are TGTGCCAGCAGAAGACTAGCGGGGGGGGCAGATACGCAGTATTTT.

CDR3 bases: TGTGCCAGCAGTTACAGGCAGGGGGCAGGAGGCTACACCTTC. Amino acid sequence: CASSYRQGAGGYTF. V gene TRBV6-5 combines with J gene TRBJ1-2; 8 bases line up with TRBD1. Germline V lookup: CDR1 MNHEY, CDR2 SVGAGI. The ends lost 2 bases at V and 8 bases at J; junction bases unmatched: 7. CDR3 size: 14 residues.

The chain uses TRBV7-8 and TRBJ2-1; 8 positions match TRBD2. V was pared by 5 bases and J by 7 bases, with 7 bases of the junction left unmatched. Germline lookup yields CDR1 SGHVS and CDR2 FQNEAQ. The CDR3 totals 14 residues. DNA for the CDR3: TGTGCCAGCAGCGCACGGGAGGGTGGGAATGAGCAGTTCTTC. Its protein is CASSAREGGNEQFF.

The genes are TRBV5-1 and TRBJ2-4; tentative D call: TRBD1 (6 bases). The CDR3 runs 16 residues. V was trimmed by 4 bases and J by 5 bases, leaving 19 bases between them. From germline, CDR1 is SGHRS and CDR2 YFSETQ. The CDR3 reads CASSLIEQGPQNIQYF. In DNA form, the CDR3 reads TGCGCCAGCAGCCTAATTGAACAGGGTCCCCAAAACATTCAGTACTTC. Looking up the rest from reference TRBV5-1 and TRBJ2-4 gives the full variable domain: KAGVTQTPRYLIKTRGQQVTLSCSPISGHRSVSWYQQTPGQGLQFLFEYFSETQRNKGNFPGRFSGRQFSNSRSEMNVSTLELGDSALYLCASSLIEQGPQNIQYFGAGTRLSVL.

The V and J genes are TRBV5-5 and TRBJ2-7; D might be TRBD1 (6 bases). The CDR3 length is 16 residues. Germline V lookup: CDR1 SGHKS, CDR2 YYEKEE (reference sequence). Trimming removed 1 base at V and 3 bases at J, with 17 bases between. CDR3 loop: CASSLRLRAGDYEQYF. The DNA of the CDR3 is TGTGCCAGCAGCTTGCGCCTTAGGGCAGGGGACTACGAGCAGTACTTC.